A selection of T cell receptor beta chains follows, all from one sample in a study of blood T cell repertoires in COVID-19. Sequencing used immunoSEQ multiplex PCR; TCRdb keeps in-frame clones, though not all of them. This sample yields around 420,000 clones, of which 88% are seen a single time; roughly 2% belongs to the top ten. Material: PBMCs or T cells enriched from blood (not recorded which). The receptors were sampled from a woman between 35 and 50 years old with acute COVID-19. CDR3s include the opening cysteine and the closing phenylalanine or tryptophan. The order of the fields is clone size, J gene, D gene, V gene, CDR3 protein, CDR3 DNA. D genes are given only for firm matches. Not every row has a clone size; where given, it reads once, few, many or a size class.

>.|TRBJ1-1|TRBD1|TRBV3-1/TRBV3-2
CASSQEFRTGNTEAFF
TGTGCCAGCAGCCAAGAATTCCGGACAGGGAACACTGAAGCTTTCTTT
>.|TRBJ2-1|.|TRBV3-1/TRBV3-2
CASSLQGVNEQFF
TGTGCCAGCAGCCTACAGGGCGTAAATGAGCAGTTCTTC
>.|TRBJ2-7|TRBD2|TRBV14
CASSLAGGTRKQYF
TGTGCCAGCAGCCTAGCGGGGGGTACGAGGAAGCAGTACTTC
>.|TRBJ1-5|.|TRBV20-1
CSASELGVNQPQHF
TGCAGTGCTAGTGAATTAGGGGTTAATCAGCCCCAGCATTTT
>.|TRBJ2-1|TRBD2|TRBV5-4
CASSLLSGGRPYNEQFF
TGTGCCAGCAGCTTGCTTAGCGGGGGGAGACCTTACAATGAGCAGTTCTTC
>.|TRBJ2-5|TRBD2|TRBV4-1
CASGLAIQETQYF
TGCGCCAGCGGACTAGCGATCCAAGAGACCCAGTACTTC
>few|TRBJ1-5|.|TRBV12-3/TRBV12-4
CASSLTGNQPQHF
TGTGCCAGCAGTTTAACGGGAAATCAGCCCCAGCATTTT
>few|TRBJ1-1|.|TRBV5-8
CASSLGFLAAMNTEAFF
TGTGCCAGCAGCTTGGGATTCCTAGCGGCCATGAACACTGAAGCTTTCTTT
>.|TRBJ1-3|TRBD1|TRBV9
CASSEGQGIGNTIYF
TGTGCCAGCAGCGAGGGACAGGGTATCGGAAACACCATATATTTT
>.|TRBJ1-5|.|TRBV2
CASARSGQPQHF
TGTGCCAGCGCCAGGTCAGGTCAGCCCCAGCATTTT
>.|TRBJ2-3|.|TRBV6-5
CASSYGGATDTQYF
TGTGCCAGCAGTTACGGGGGGGCCACAGATACGCAGTATTTT
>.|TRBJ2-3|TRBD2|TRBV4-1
CASSQGLAGGPLSTDTQYF
TGCGCCAGCAGCCAGGGACTAGCGGGGGGGCCACTAAGCACAGATACGCAGTATTTT
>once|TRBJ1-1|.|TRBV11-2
CASSLMAGSGNTEAFF
TGTGCCAGCAGCTTAATGGCAGGGTCGGGGAACACTGAAGCTTTCTTT
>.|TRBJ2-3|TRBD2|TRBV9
CASSVEPAGEVDTQYF
TGTGCCAGCAGCGTAGAACCCGCGGGGGAAGTGGATACGCAGTATTTT
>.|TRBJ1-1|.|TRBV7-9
CASSPRIGRERSTEAFF
TGTGCCAGCAGCCCGAGGATTGGGAGGGAACGGAGCACTGAAGCTTTCTTT
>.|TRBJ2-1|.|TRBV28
CASGGALTYNEQFF
TGTGCCAGCGGCGGGGCGCTTACCTACAATGAGCAGTTCTTC
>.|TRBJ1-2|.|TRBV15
CATSRDDREGYTF
TGTGCCACCAGCAGAGATGATCGGGAAGGCTACACCTTC
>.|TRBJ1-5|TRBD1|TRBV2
CASSFVGTGGRPQHF
TGTGCCAGCAGTTTCGTCGGGACAGGGGGTAGGCCCCAGCATTTT
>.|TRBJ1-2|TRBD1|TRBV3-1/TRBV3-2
CASSQVQGGRSYTF
TGTGCCAGCAGCCAAGTGCAGGGGGGTAGGAGCTACACCTTC
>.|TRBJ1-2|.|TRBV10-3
CAISEDRLNYGYTF
TGTGCCATCAGTGAGGACAGGCTTAACTATGGCTACACCTTC
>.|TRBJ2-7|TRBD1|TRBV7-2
CASTLGTGAKYEQYF
TGTGCCAGCACCCTGGGGACAGGAGCCAAATACGAGCAGTACTTC
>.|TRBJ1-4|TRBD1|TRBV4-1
CASSRDRGNEKLFF
TGCGCCAGCAGCCGAGACAGGGGTAATGAAAAACTGTTTTTT
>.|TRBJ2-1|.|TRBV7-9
CASGTVLYNEQFF
TGTGCCAGCGGTACAGTACTCTACAATGAGCAGTTCTTC
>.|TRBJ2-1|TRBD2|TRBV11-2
CASSLSFGGRFSYNEQFF
TGTGCCAGCAGCTTAAGTTTTGGCGGGAGATTTTCCTACAATGAGCAGTTCTTC
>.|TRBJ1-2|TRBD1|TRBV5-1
CASSPPGGNYGYTF
TGCGCCAGCAGCCCTCCAGGGGGTAACTATGGCTACACCTTC
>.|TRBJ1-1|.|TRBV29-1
CSARPGRATEAFF
TGCAGCGCCCGTCCGGGGAGAGCCACTGAAGCTTTCTTT
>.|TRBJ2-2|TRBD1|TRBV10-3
CAISERQGQGNTGELFF
TGTGCCATCAGTGAACGCCAGGGACAGGGGAACACCGGGGAGCTGTTTTTT